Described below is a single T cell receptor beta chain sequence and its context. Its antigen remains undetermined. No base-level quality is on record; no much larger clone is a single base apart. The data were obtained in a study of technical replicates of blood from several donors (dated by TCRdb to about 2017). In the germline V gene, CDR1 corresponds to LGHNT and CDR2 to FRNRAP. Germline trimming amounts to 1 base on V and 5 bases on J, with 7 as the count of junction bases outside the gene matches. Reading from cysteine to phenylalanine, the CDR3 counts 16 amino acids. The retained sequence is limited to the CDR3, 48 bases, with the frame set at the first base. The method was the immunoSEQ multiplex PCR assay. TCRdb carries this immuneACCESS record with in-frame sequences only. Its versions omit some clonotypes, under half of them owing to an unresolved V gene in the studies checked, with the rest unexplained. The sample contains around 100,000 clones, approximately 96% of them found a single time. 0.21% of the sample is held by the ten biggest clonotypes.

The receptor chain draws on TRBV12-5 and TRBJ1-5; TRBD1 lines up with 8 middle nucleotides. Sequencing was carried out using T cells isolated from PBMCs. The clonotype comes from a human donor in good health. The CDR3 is CASGLAPTGEHQPQHF. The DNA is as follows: TGTGCTAGTGGTTTGGCGCCGACAGGGGAACATCAGCCCCAGCATTTT.